What follows describes a single T cell receptor (beta chain). No antigen is known for it. This sample is part of a study of long-term antiretroviral therapy in people with HIV. Findings and caveats of the study: Blood specimens, gathered between 2004 and 2017, were possibly obtained under older ART regimens. Post-ART diversity increased but stayed below transplant donor controls.

Treated in the United States were all of the participants with HIV. The CDR3 loop spans 13 amino acids. The junction had 3 bases not matched to a gene; V was cut back by 5 bases and J by 3 bases. In germline, CDR1 is LGHNT, CDR2 FRNRAP. The assay used was immunoSEQ (version v3.0), run at survey level. TCRdb keeps only in-frame clones here, not all; method: immunoSEQ multiplex PCR. The table shows 35,000 to 40,000 clones, with 90% to 95% occurring only once. The TCR comes from a woman aged 45-65 years with HIV. The chain recombines TRBV12-5 with TRBJ1-2, with TRBD1 matching 7 bases. The sample was unsorted PBMCs, taken 4.1 years after starting antiretroviral therapy. CDR3 bases: TGTGCTAGTGGTAGTGACAGGGACTATGGCTACACCTTC. Protein: CASGSDRDYGYTF.